This TCR beta chain was identified during a study of low-dose radiotherapy and immunotherapy resistance in tumors. Whole-study context: Cyclophosphamide infusions of 200 mg/m2 came every two weeks, one day before radiation-immunotherapy.

This clonotype was counted between two and nine times. Time point noted: after trial treatment. Described treatment: LDRT plus nivolumab, ipilimumab, low-dose cyclophosphamide and aspirin (RACIN trial). TCR amplification involved 20 PCR cycles with a constant-region primer and V-primer adapter. In vitro transcription served to amplify the mRNA that had been isolated. MiXCR was run by TCRdb on the reads, yielding one entry per CDR3 protein. This table has around 57,000 distinct CDR3 sequences, approximately 35% appearing once. The CDR3 has 13 residues. Trimming cost V 4 bases and J 6 bases; bases outside gene matches: 5. Germline CDR1 is SGHRS and CDR2 is YFSETQ.

The material sequenced was PBMCs, taken after low-dose radiotherapy plus immunotherapy. The sequence was obtained from a male donor with rectosigmoid adenocarcinoma. This chain connects TRBV5-1 to TRBJ2-3; 7 bases are shared with TRBD1. The CDR3 loop is CASSRDSLDTQYF. The CDR3 DNA is TGCGCCAGCAGCCGGGACAGCCTCGATACGCAGTATTTT.